Listed below are T cell receptor beta chains from one sample, sequenced in a study of T-cell memory formation after mild COVID-19. A single record per CDR3 protein comes from TCRdb applying MiXCR to the 5' RACE reads. The data contain 140,000 to 150,000 distinct CDR3 sequences, approximately 25% of them singletons. The sequenced sample was PBMCs or a T cell subset sorted from them (not recorded which). The receptors here all came from an adult woman who had mild COVID-19 (a few samples of this study predate the infection). Cell type and time point are not known. CDR3s include the opening cysteine and the closing phenylalanine or tryptophan. Each record gives: V gene, J gene, D gene, clone size, CDR3 protein, CDR3 DNA. The D gene is left open where the match is weak. The size entry is marked missing in some rows and otherwise reads once, few, many or a size class.

TRBV12-3/TRBV12-4	TRBJ1-1	-	-	CASRQPGNTEAFF	TGTGCCAGCAGGCAACCAGGGAACACTGAAGCTTTCTTT
TRBV27	TRBJ1-5	-	-	CASSLGSSNQPQHF	TGTGCCAGCAGTTTAGGAAGTAGCAATCAGCCCCAGCATTTT
TRBV7-9	TRBJ2-3	TRBD2	-	CASSLNRGLAEYTDTQYF	TGTGCCAGCAGCTTAAATCGGGGACTAGCGGAATACACAGATACGCAGTATTTT
TRBV19	TRBJ2-7	TRBD2	few	CASSEAGPGYEQYF	TGTGCCAGTAGTGAAGCGGGGCCGGGCTACGAGCAGTACTTC
TRBV6-1	TRBJ2-1	TRBD2	-	CASAGSYNEQFF	TGTGCCTCAGCGGGATCCTACAATGAGCAGTTCTTC
TRBV5-4	TRBJ1-1	-	-	CASSSGLTEAFF	TGTGCCAGCAGCTCGGGACTGACTGAAGCTTTCTTT
TRBV3-1	TRBJ2-5	TRBD2	-	CASSLLALQEIQYF	TGTGCCAGCAGCCTACTAGCGCTACAAGAGATCCAGTACTTC
TRBV4-2	TRBJ2-3	-	-	CASSQEQIGPSTDTQYF	TGTGCCAGCAGCCAAGAGCAGATCGGACCTAGCACAGATACGCAGTATTTT
TRBV12-3/TRBV12-4	TRBJ1-1	-	few	CASKWGLGGRLNTEAFF	TGTGCCAGCAAGTGGGGTTTGGGGGGACGGCTGAACACTGAAGCTTTCTTT
TRBV2	TRBJ2-5	-	few	CASSPYGGAGIQETQYF	TGTGCCAGCAGCCCCTACGGGGGAGCCGGTATCCAAGAGACCCAGTACTTC
TRBV4-2	TRBJ2-1	-	-	CASSPRLTAGDEQFF	TGTGCCAGCAGCCCTCGCCTAACGGCGGGTGATGAGCAGTTCTTC
TRBV10-3	TRBJ2-7	TRBD1	-	CAISDRDRGFYEQYF	TGTGCCATCAGTGATAGAGACAGGGGGTTCTACGAGCAGTACTTC
TRBV29-1	TRBJ1-2	TRBD1	-	CSVALPGQGAPNYGYTF	TGCAGCGTTGCCCTCCCGGGACAGGGGGCTCCTAACTATGGCTACACCTTC
TRBV11-2	TRBJ1-6	TRBD1	few	CASSLHPGQASSYNSPLHF	TGTGCCAGCAGCTTACACCCGGGACAGGCGAGCTCCTATAATTCACCCCTCCACTTT
TRBV4-2	TRBJ2-7	-	-	CASSQDAAGTSYEQYF	TGTGCCAGCAGCCAAGACGCGGCGGGAACCTCCTACGAGCAGTACTTC
TRBV6-4	TRBJ2-1	TRBD2	few	CASSDSAVGGNEQFF	TGTGCCAGCAGTGACTCGGCGGTCGGGGGGAATGAGCAGTTCTTC
TRBV6-1	TRBJ1-1	-	few	CASSEEVNTEAFF	TGTGCCAGCAGTGAAGAGGTGAACACTGAAGCTTTCTTT
TRBV7-8	TRBJ2-1	TRBD2	few	CASSASASGSLNEQFF	TGTGCCAGCAGCGCCTCGGCCAGCGGGAGTTTAAATGAGCAGTTCTTC
TRBV7-9	TRBJ2-1	TRBD1	-	CASSIWTGAGEQFF	TGTGCCAGCAGCATATGGACAGGGGCTGGTGAGCAGTTCTTC
TRBV4-3	TRBJ2-7	TRBD2	few	CASSQEESLAGIAAYEQYF	TGCGCCAGCAGCCAAGAAGAGTCACTAGCGGGAATAGCCGCCTACGAGCAGTACTTC
TRBV11-2	TRBJ2-3	TRBD2	-	CASSNSGSGGDTQYF	TGTGCCAGCAGCAATAGCGGGAGCGGTGGAGATACGCAGTATTTT
TRBV15	TRBJ2-1	-	-	CATSRLRGLNEQFF	TGTGCCACCAGCAGACTACGGGGACTGAATGAGCAGTTCTTC
TRBV5-5	TRBJ2-1	-	-	CASSLLEGGLVDEQFF	TGTGCCAGCAGCCTGTTGGAGGGAGGTTTGGTCGATGAGCAGTTCTTC
TRBV19	TRBJ1-1	-	few	CASSMPGLANTEAFF	TGTGCCAGTAGTATGCCAGGACTCGCGAACACTGAAGCTTTCTTT
TRBV30	TRBJ2-2	-	-	CAWNRGLSGELFF	TGTGCCTGGAACCGGGGTCTGAGCGGGGAGCTGTTTTTT
TRBV15	TRBJ1-1	-	-	CATSGGEGATEAFF	TGTGCCACCAGCGGGGGGGAAGGGGCCACTGAAGCTTTCTTT
TRBV6-2/TRBV6-3	TRBJ2-7	-	-	CASSYPDPRVYF	TGTGCCAGCAGTTACCCGGACCCCCGGGTGTACTTC
TRBV29-1	TRBJ1-2	-	-	CSVEDLRGARGYGYTF	TGCAGCGTTGAAGATCTTCGCGGGGCGCGGGGCTATGGCTACACCTTC
TRBV20-1	TRBJ2-3	-	few	CSARDGGGAFTDTQYF	TGCAGTGCTAGAGATGGAGGGGGGGCCTTCACAGATACGCAGTATTTT
TRBV5-6	TRBJ2-3	-	few	CASSYPGEVGDTQYF	TGTGCCAGCAGCTACCCGGGAGAAGTAGGAGATACGCAGTATTTT
TRBV12-3/TRBV12-4	TRBJ1-5	-	-	CASTKGNQPQHF	TGTGCCAGCACGAAGGGGAATCAGCCCCAGCATTTT
TRBV6-2/TRBV6-3	TRBJ2-3	TRBD1	-	CASRLGQGAVDTQYF	TGTGCCAGTAGACTCGGACAGGGGGCTGTAGATACGCAGTATTTT
TRBV4-2	TRBJ1-5	TRBD1	-	CASSQGAGQLDQPQHF	TGTGCCAGCAGCCAAGGGGCGGGACAGCTGGATCAGCCCCAGCATTTT
TRBV4-1	TRBJ1-5	-	few	CASSQFIAEQPQHF	TGCGCCAGCAGCCAGTTTATAGCGGAGCAGCCCCAGCATTTT
TRBV7-9	TRBJ1-1	-	few	CASSPGSSTEAFF	TGTGCCAGCAGCCCAGGGTCGAGCACTGAAGCTTTCTTT
TRBV15	TRBJ2-2	TRBD1	-	CATSKGQGNTGELFF	TGTGCCACCAGCAAAGGACAGGGGAACACCGGGGAGCTGTTTTTT
TRBV7-6	TRBJ2-1	TRBD2	many	CASSSSSGSSYNEQFF	TGTGCCAGCAGCTCCTCTAGCGGGAGCTCCTACAATGAGCAGTTCTTC
TRBV7-6	TRBJ1-2	-	-	CASSLDSRGDYGYTF	TGTGCCAGCAGCTTAGATTCCCGGGGGGACTATGGCTACACCTTC
TRBV9	TRBJ2-7	-	-	CASSVEQDTYEQYF	TGTGCCAGCAGCGTAGAACAGGATACCTACGAGCAGTACTTC
TRBV4-1	TRBJ1-3	-	-	CASSQGELSLGNTIYF	TGCGCCAGCAGCCAAGGAGAACTTTCTCTGGGAAACACCATATATTTT
TRBV30	TRBJ2-2	-	-	CAWSVGGSDTGELFF	TGTGCCTGGAGTGTCGGGGGATCCGACACCGGGGAGCTGTTTTTT
TRBV5-6	TRBJ2-1	-	few	CASSLGADEQFF	TGTGCCAGCAGCTTGGGAGCGGATGAGCAGTTCTTC
TRBV28	TRBJ1-1	TRBD1	few	CASSLIGQGNTEAFF	TGTGCCAGCAGTTTAATCGGACAGGGGAACACTGAAGCTTTCTTT
TRBV7-6	TRBJ1-5	-	-	CASSSIPGVSNQPQHF	TGTGCCAGCAGCTCTATTCCAGGGGTTAGCAATCAGCCCCAGCATTTT
TRBV16	TRBJ1-2	-	-	CASSQLGGGAKGYTF	TGTGCCAGCAGCCAATTAGGCGGGGGCGCGAAAGGCTACACCTTC
TRBV7-9	TRBJ1-5	-	-	CASSIDGAPQHF	TGTGCCAGCAGCATTGACGGTGCCCCCCAGCATTTT
TRBV6-1	TRBJ2-5	TRBD2	few	CAGQAGDSWETQYF	TGTGCCGGTCAAGCGGGGGACTCGTGGGAGACCCAGTACTTC
TRBV11-2	TRBJ1-2	-	-	CASSLNGDAYGYTF	TGTGCCAGCAGCTTAAACGGAGACGCATATGGCTACACCTTC
TRBV27	TRBJ2-7	-	-	CASSTPGLVYEQYF	TGTGCCAGCAGTACCCCCGGACTGGTCTACGAGCAGTACTTC
TRBV4-2	TRBJ1-5	-	few	CASSQGGFQPQHF	TGTGCCAGCAGCCAAGGGGGTTTTCAGCCCCAGCATTTT
TRBV9	TRBJ1-1	-	once	CASSAGTGWNTEAFF	TGTGCCAGCAGCGCGGGAACAGGGTGGAACACTGAAGCTTTCTTT
TRBV4-3	TRBJ2-5	-	few	CASSQDTEGQETQYF	TGCGCCAGCAGCCAAGATACAGAGGGTCAAGAGACCCAGTACTTC
TRBV20-1	TRBJ2-3	TRBD2	-	CSARREELDTQYF	TGCAGTGCTAGACGGGAGGAGTTAGATACGCAGTATTTT
TRBV7-8	TRBJ2-5	-	-	CASSLALDRGLETQYF	TGTGCCAGCAGCTTAGCTTTGGACCGGGGGTTAGAGACCCAGTACTTC
TRBV7-9	TRBJ2-3	TRBD2	-	CASSLAGGHTDTQYF	TGTGCCAGCAGCCTAGCGGGGGGACACACAGATACGCAGTATTTT
TRBV9	TRBJ2-1	TRBD2	-	CASSVASGDNEQFF	TGTGCCAGCAGCGTAGCTAGCGGAGACAATGAGCAGTTCTTC
TRBV7-6	TRBJ2-7	-	-	CASSPGPLSSYEQYF	TGTGCCAGCAGCCCCGGACCATTAAGCTCCTACGAGCAGTACTTC
TRBV13	TRBJ2-5	-	-	CASSPPGTQETQYF	TGTGCCAGCAGCCCCCCCGGGACACAAGAGACCCAGTACTTC